Presented here are 21 T cell receptor beta chains from one specimen sequenced in a study of molecular identifiers for immune sequencing clone quantification. MiXCR, run by TCRdb on the PCR reads, gives a single entry per CDR3 protein. The table shows under 600,000 distinct CDR3 sequences, with about a fifth occurring only once. The sample comprised naive CD8+ T cells from blood, with Jurkat cell RNA spiked in. The subset is: FACS-sorted CD8+CD4-CCR7+CD45RA+ naive T cells. These receptors all stem from a human donor in good health. Some libraries in this study had Jurkat cell RNA spiked in.

This sequence joins TRBV9 and TRBJ1-1, with no clear D. Trimming took off 2 bases at V and 4 bases at J, with 9 bases between the two ends. The CDR3 is made up of 13 amino acids. Germline V CDR1 and CDR2: SGDLS, YYNGEE. Here the CDR3 DNA reads TGTGCCAGCAGCGTTGGGAGGGTCACTGAAGCTTTCTTT. The encoded protein is CASSVGRVTEAFF.

As to this clonotype: This sequence may be a read error, since a much larger clone differs from it by one base. This chain uses TRBV12-3 or TRBV12-4 with TRBJ2-3; D unresolved. CDR3 length: 14 residues. The CDR3 DNA reads TGTGCCAGCAGTGGCTTCATAACCGCAGATATGCAGTATTTT. Its protein is CASSGFITADMQYF.

A remark on this clonotype: A read error may produce the germline difference seen at one junction end. This chain links TRBV29-1 with TRBJ2-4, with a tentative D call TRBD2 (5 bases). Germline CDR1 is SQVTM and CDR2 is ANQGSEA. CDR3 length equals 13 residues. The CDR3, as DNA: TGCAGTGTTTTCGGTCTAGCCAAAGACATTCAGTACTTC. Its translation is CSVFGLAKDIQYF.

In its sample, this clonotype was seen many times. V is TRBV20-1 and J is TRBJ2-3, with unresolved D. Germline V gene data show CDR1 as DFQATT and CDR2 as SNEGSKA (reference sequence). V was trimmed by 3 bases and J by 1 base, leaving 11 bases between them. The CDR3 runs 14 residues. The CDR3 is CSASSEDRTDTQYF. The CDR3 DNA reads as TGCAGTGCTAGTTCTGAGGATCGCACAGATACGCAGTATTTT.

The CDR3 spells CASSYGDPYEQYF. CDR3 coding DNA: TGTGCCAGCAGTTACGGGGATCCCTACGAGCAGTACTTC. The chain has TRBV6-2 or TRBV6-3 and TRBJ2-7; D not resolved. V was trimmed by 2 bases and J by 2 bases, leaving 7 bases between them. The CDR3 has 13 residues. CDR1 MNHEY and CDR2 SVGEGT come from the germline V gene.

A remark on this clonotype: Given a much more abundant clone one base away, this may be a read error. This sequence joins TRBV7-2 and TRBJ2-3, with 10 bases matching TRBD2. Germline values: CDR1 SGHTA, CDR2 FQGNSA. The CDR3 has 17 residues. The CDR3 sequence is CASSLTSGASSTDAQYF. The CDR3 coding sequence is TGTGCCAGCAGCTTAACTAGCGGGGCCTCTAGCACAGATGCGCAGTATTTT.

This clonotype was seen a handful of times. The CDR3 here is CASSQAFLGNEQFF. In nucleotides, the CDR3 is TGCGCCAGCAGCCAAGCATTTTTGGGCAATGAGCAGTTCTTC. V is TRBV4-3 and J is TRBJ2-1; D unclear. CDR3 length: 14 residues. Trimming took off 1 base at V and 6 bases at J, with 10 bases between the two ends. The germline gives CDR1 LGHNA, CDR2 YSLEER.

This clonotype was recorded many times. The gene calls are TRBV25-1 and TRBJ1-6, with no clear D. The germline gives CDR1 MGHDK, CDR2 SYGVNS. Trimming removed 4 bases at V and 6 bases at J, with 4 bases between. The CDR3 extends over 12 amino acids. CDR3 DNA sequence: TGTGCCAGCAGTGTCGGTAATTCACCCCTCCACTTT. The encoded protein is CASSVGNSPLHF. The full variable domain, with the rest looked up from reference TRBV25-1 and TRBJ1-6, is EADIYQTPRYLVIGTGKKITLECSQTMGHDKMYWYQQDPGMELHLIHYSYGVNSTEKGDLSSESTVSRIRTEHFPLTLESARPSHTSQYLCASSVGNSPLHFGNGTRLTVT.

This clonotype has at least ten counts. This sequence joins TRBV5-4 and TRBJ2-5; D is possibly TRBD2 (6 bases). Trimming took off 7 bases at V and 2 bases at J, with 18 bases between the two ends. This CDR3 spans 15 amino acids. Germline CDR1 SGHNT, CDR2 YYREEE (reference sequence). CDR3 coding DNA: TGTGCCAGCGCTCACCGGGGTAGCGGTCAAGAGACCCAGTACTTC. Its translation is CASAHRGSGQETQYF.

This clonotype was seen once. The CDR3 ends on some other residue instead of the conserved phenylalanine or tryptophan, so this is likely a read error. The V gene is TRBV29-1, the J gene TRBJ2-1, with D possibly matching TRBD2 (5 bases). V gave up 1 base and J gave up 6 bases, with 16 bases separating them. The CDR3 loop spans 15 amino acids. CDR1 and CDR2 (germline): SQVTM, ANQGSEA. This CDR3 reads CSVEGVDFQTNEQFI. Here the CDR3 DNA reads TGCAGCGTTGAAGGAGTGGACTTCCAGACCAATGAGCAGTTCATC.

This clonotype has a handful of counts. The genes are TRBV19 and TRBJ2-7; D not resolved. The V gene lost 2 bases and the J gene lost 0 bases, with 8 bases spanning the gap. CDR1 LNHDA and CDR2 SQIVND come from the germline V gene (reference sequence). The CDR3 consists of 14 residues. The CDR3 DNA follows: TGTGCCAGTAGTATACAGGTTTCCTCCTACGAGCAGTACTTC. Translation gives CASSIQVSSYEQYF.

In its sample, this clonotype was seen a few times. V usage is TRBV14 and J usage is TRBJ2-7; 9 positions match TRBD2. The ends lost 4 bases at V and 3 bases at J; junction bases unmatched: 4. CDR3 size: 14 residues. Germline V gives CDR1 SGHDN, CDR2 FVKESK. The CDR3 reads CASSRAREGYEQYF. CDR3 coding DNA: TGTGCCAGCAGCCGGGCGCGGGAGGGCTACGAGCAGTACTTC.

This clonotype was picked up a small number of times. The chain has TRBV27 and TRBJ1-2; the D gene is possibly TRBD1 (5 bases). In germline, CDR1 is MNHEY, CDR2 SMNVEV (reference sequence). The V gene lost 10 bases and the J gene lost 3 bases, with 15 bases spanning the gap. The CDR3 length is 13 residues. The DNA of the CDR3 is TGTGCCACAAGCGGAAGGGACCACTATGGCTACACCTTC. This codes for CATSGRDHYGYTF.

The V gene is TRBV19, the J gene TRBJ2-1; D is tentatively TRBD1 or TRBD2 (5 bases each). V was cut by 10 bases and J by 2 bases, with 12 bases left in between. The CDR3 spans 13 residues. Germline V gives CDR1 LNHDA, CDR2 SQIVND (reference sequence). The CDR3 sequence: CATHEGPYNEQFF. CDR3 bases: TGTGCCACCCACGAGGGACCCTACAATGAGCAGTTCTTC.

Only a few counts were recorded for this clonotype. The chain carries TRBV4-1 and TRBJ2-1; perhaps TRBD2 as D (6 bases). CDR1 and CDR2 (germline): MGHRA, YSYEKL. This CDR3 contains 15 residues. V was trimmed by 0 bases and J by 8 bases, leaving 14 bases between them. CDR3 sequence: CASSQDGRQNDEQFF. CDR3 DNA sequence: TGCGCCAGCAGCCAAGATGGGAGGCAGAACGATGAGCAGTTCTTC.

There are many counts of this clonotype. The gene calls are TRBV7-9 and TRBJ2-7, with 9 bases aligning to TRBD1. The CDR3 covers 15 residues. Per the germline V gene, CDR1 is SEHNR and CDR2 is FQNEAQ (reference sequence). V shed 6 bases and J 1 base; nucleotides not matched to a gene: 7. This CDR3 reads CASRAGTGSSYEQYF. In DNA form, the CDR3 reads TGTGCCAGCAGAGCCGGGACAGGGTCGTCCTACGAGCAGTACTTC.

This clonotype came up many times. The J gene is TRBJ1-5, the V gene TRBV12-5, with D perhaps matching TRBD1 (5 bases). Germline V gene sequence: CDR1 LGHNT, CDR2 FRNRAP. Trimming shortened V by 7 bases and J by 5 bases, and 15 bases separated the two germline ends. The CDR3 runs to 14 residues. This chain's CDR3 is CASAEGQGYQPQHF. CDR3 coding DNA: TGTGCTAGTGCCGAAGGGCAGGGATATCAGCCCCAGCATTTT.

There are many counts of this clonotype. The rearrangement joins TRBV15 to TRBJ2-3; 7 bases fit TRBD1. Germline CDR1 and CDR2: LNHNV and YYDKDF (reference sequence). The CDR3 contains 15 residues. After removal of 5 bases from V and 3 bases from J, the junction contained 8 bases not matched to a gene. CDR3 coding DNA: TGTGCCACCAGCCCTTCGACAGGGATGACAGATACGCAGTATTTT. Amino acids: CATSPSTGMTDTQYF.

Details on this clonotype: This may arise from a read error, as a much more abundant clone is one base away. The chain employs TRBV5-1 and TRBJ2-7; a weak D match, TRBD1 (5 bases). V shed 4 bases and J shed 3 bases, with 8 bases lying between them. The germline gives CDR1 SGHRS, CDR2 YFSETQ. This CDR3 has 12 residues. The CDR3 nucleotides read TGCGCCAGCAGCGCAGGGATCTACGAGCAGTACTTC. Encoded protein: CASSAGIYEQYF. Supplemented by reference TRBV5-1 and TRBJ2-7, the full variable domain reads KAGVTQTPRYLIKTRGQQVTLSCSPISGHRSVSWYQQTPGQGLQFLFEYFSETQRNKGNFPGRFSGRQFSNSRSEMNVSTLELGDSALYLCASSAGIYEQYFGPGTRLTVT.

The sample holds one count of this clonotype. The junction differs from germline at one of its ends, possibly a read error. The V call is TRBV5-1, the J call TRBJ2-3; 11 bases match TRBD2. The CDR3 totals 18 residues. Looked up from germline, CDR1 is SGHRS and CDR2 is YFSETQ. The CDR3 protein is CTSSLALAGGTSTDMQYF. CDR3 DNA: TGCACCAGCAGCTTGGCGCTAGCGGGAGGTACTAGCACAGATATGCAGTATTTT.

This clonotype came up a few times. This chain links TRBV3-1 with TRBJ1-5; D gene unclear. The V end was cut by 4 bases, the J end by 5 bases, with 9 bases between. This CDR3 is built from 13 residues. Germline CDR1 is LGHDT and CDR2 is YNNKEL (reference sequence). The DNA of the CDR3 is TGTGCCAGCAGCCGAACCTATGATCAGCCCCAGCATTTT. It specifies CASSRTYDQPQHF.